This section outlines one T cell receptor beta chain sequence together with its context. The antigen is undetermined. Other DNA sequences from this sample encode an identical CDR3 as well. Researchers ran the PCR with 60 Vbeta and 13 Jbeta primers. Profiled with immunoSEQ multiplex PCR; TCRdb holds only in-frame clones, not every one. Seen here are some 160,000 clones, around four fifths observed once, and the top ten hold over 2%. This specimen comes from a study of cytomegalovirus exposure and HLA in healthy donors. For the study at large: Sequencing of about 179 million T cells in an earlier analysis found approximately 120 million unique TCR beta sequences. Across 300 to 400 genotyped donors, about 86% landed in the Caucasian-associated ancestry cluster.

The CDR3 runs to 16 residues. Germline V lookup: CDR1 MDHEN, CDR2 SYDVKM. Germline trimming cut 5 bases from V and 8 bases from J; bases unmatched to any gene: 14. Study-wide results and limits: As a later analysis revealed, most CMV-associated TCR beta chains appeared HLA-restricted. An apparent linkage of common viral pathogens to several of the most significant clusters emerged in a later analysis.

The receptor was derived from a boy younger than 10 in good health and CMV-seronegative. The sequenced sample consisted of PBMCs. V gene TRBV28 combines with J gene TRBJ2-2; 7 bases agree with TRBD1. The CDR3 reads CASSLRQGAVAGELFF. The CDR3 DNA reads as TGTGCCAGCAGTCTAAGACAGGGTGCGGTAGCAGGGGAGCTGTTTTTT.